The 10 T cell receptor beta chains listed next were all sequenced from one sample in a study of cytomegalovirus exposure and HLA in healthy donors. Primers included in the PCR were 60 Vbeta and 13 Jbeta primers. Sequencing used immunoSEQ multiplex PCR; TCRdb keeps in-frame clones, though not all of them. This repertoire shows around 90,000 clones, roughly 85% found once; its top ten account for 7.4%. The sample consisted of PBMCs. The receptor source for this set is a man aged 35-49 years in good health and CMV-seropositive.

The rearrangement links TRBV5-6 to TRBJ1-1, with 8 bases identical to TRBD1. Per the germline V gene, CDR1 is SGHDT and CDR2 is YYEEEE. V dropped 2 bases and J dropped 1; count of bases not matched to a gene: 4. The CDR3 runs 15 residues. The CDR3 spells CASSLLGQGNTEAFF. The CDR3 nucleotides are TGTGCCAGCAGCTTACTAGGACAGGGGAACACTGAAGCTTTCTTT.

The V and J genes are TRBV27 and TRBJ2-3; 8 nucleotides agree with TRBD1. The CDR3 has 16 amino acids. Germline V gene sequence: CDR1 MNHEY, CDR2 SMNVEV (reference sequence). The trim removed 5 bases at V and 0 bases at J, leaving 7 bases unmatched. Here the CDR3 DNA reads TGTGCCAGCAGTCCCCTCAGGGGGCGGAGCACAGATACGCAGTATTTT. Its protein product is CASSPLRGRSTDTQYF.

The chain recombines TRBV6-1 with TRBJ1-1, with TRBD1 identical over 7 bases. From germline, CDR1 is MNHNS and CDR2 SASEGT. The V and J ends lost 2 bases and 1 base, in that order; junction bases with no gene match: 7. The CDR3 covers 16 residues. CDR3 sequence reads: CASSESGDRPNTEAFF. In DNA, the CDR3 is TGTGCCAGCAGTGAATCAGGGGACAGACCGAACACTGAAGCTTTCTTT.

The chain employs TRBV5-1 and TRBJ2-3; 10 nucleotides agree with TRBD2. This CDR3 has 17 residues. The V and J ends lost 1 base and 6 bases, in that order; junction bases with no gene match: 11. The germline CDR1 and CDR2 sequences are SGHRS and YFSETQ. CDR3 coding DNA: TGCGCCAGCAGCTTGTCACTAGCGGGAATTGGAGGGGATACGCAGTATTTT. Protein sequence: CASSLSLAGIGGDTQYF.

This rearrangement joins TRBV18 to TRBJ2-5; 9 positions match TRBD1. The length of the CDR3 is 15 residues. Trimming took 3 bases from V and 2 from J; bases not matched to a gene: 4. Germline CDR1 and CDR2: KGHSH and LQKENI. DNA for the CDR3: TGTGCCAGCTCACCGTCCGGGACAGGGCAAGAGACCCAGTACTTC. It translates to CASSPSGTGQETQYF.

The rearrangement joins TRBV10-3 to TRBJ2-7; no clear D. V was clipped by 2 bases and J by 4 bases, with 12 bases between them. Germline CDR1 ENHRY, CDR2 SYGVKD. The CDR3 consists of 14 residues. The CDR3 DNA reads TGTGCCATCAGTGAGGTAGGCCCAGGATACGAGCAGTACTTC. Translating gives CAISEVGPGYEQYF.

The J gene is TRBJ1-4, the V gene TRBV11-2, with D uncertain. V was shortened by 3 bases and J by 3 bases, with 5 bases between the two germline ends. There are 13 residues in the CDR3. Germline V lookup: CDR1 SGHAT, CDR2 FQNNGV. For the CDR3, the DNA is TGTGCCAGCAGCTTCGGGGCTAATGAAAAACTGTTTTTT. This translates into CASSFGANEKLFF.

This chain connects TRBV5-1 to TRBJ2-3; D not resolved. V was shortened by 0 bases and J by 6 bases, with 11 bases between the two germline ends. This CDR3 has 14 residues. Germline V gene sequence: CDR1 SGHRS, CDR2 YFSETQ. CDR3: CASSLARPSDTQYF. The CDR3 region has the DNA TGCGCCAGCAGCTTGGCCAGGCCCTCCGATACGCAGTATTTT. Full variable domain (remainder filled in from reference TRBV5-1 and TRBJ2-3): KAGVTQTPRYLIKTRGQQVTLSCSPISGHRSVSWYQQTPGQGLQFLFEYFSETQRNKGNFPGRFSGRQFSNSRSEMNVSTLELGDSALYLCASSLARPSDTQYFGPGTRLTVL.

The chain has TRBV5-6 and TRBJ2-1; no firm D call. The CDR3 contains 15 residues. V was clipped by 4 bases and J by 0 bases, with 11 bases between them. Germline-derived CDR1 and CDR2 are SGHDT and YYEEEE. The DNA of the CDR3 is TGTGCCAGCAGCAGCACTTCAAGCTCCTACAATGAGCAGTTCTTC. Protein: CASSSTSSSYNEQFF.

The V call is TRBV9, the J call TRBJ1-1; possibly TRBD1 for D (5 bases). The CDR3 is 16 residues long. The germline V and J ends were trimmed by 2 bases and 5 bases, with 19 bases remaining between them. CDR1 and CDR2 from the germline V gene are SGDLS and YYNGEE. DNA of the CDR3: TGTGCCAGCAGCGTCAAAGTCAATGGAGGGGTGACTGAAGCTTTCTTT. Protein sequence: CASSVKVNGGVTEAFF.